The sequence of this TCR beta chain was determined in a study of early stage breast cancer tumors. The CDR3 sequence is 15 residues long. Per germline, CDR1 LNHDA and CDR2 SQIVND (reference sequence). V was pared by 1 base and J by 5 bases, with 14 bases between. TCRdb's table, derived via immunoSEQ multiplex PCR, lists solely in-frame clones and lacks some. The repertoire holds about 25,000 clones, with about 70% as singletons. About 17-55 mg of tumor tissue was diced per sample. V gene TRBV19 combines with J gene TRBJ2-5; D not resolved. This sequence originates from a person in their 60s with breast cancer. Sequencing used breast tumor tissue. CDR3: CASSIGGSPAETQYF. As DNA, the CDR3 is TGTGCCAGTAGTATAGGAGGCAGTCCCGCGGAGACCCAGTACTTC.